The next 28 T cell receptor beta chains were all read from a single sample in a study of T-cell memory formation after mild COVID-19. TCRdb analysed the 5' RACE reads with MiXCR anew, one entry per CDR3 protein. This sample has approximately 190,000 distinct CDR3 sequences, with roughly 18% found just once. The sample was PBMCs or a T cell subset sorted from them (not recorded which). The receptors originated from an adult woman who had mild COVID-19 (a few samples of this study predate the infection). Cell type and time point are not known.

This clonotype was observed a handful of times. The chain employs TRBV6-2 or TRBV6-3 and TRBJ2-5; 7 positions agree with TRBD1. Germline V gene sequence: CDR1 MNHEY, CDR2 SVGEGT. With V trimmed by 7 bases and J by 2 bases, 16 bases remained unmatched. The CDR3 sequence is 17 residues long. DNA for the CDR3: TGTGCCAGCAATATCAGGGGCTACGGGACAGCGCAAGAGACCCAGTACTTC. Protein: CASNIRGYGTAQETQYF.

This clonotype turned up a few times. J is TRBJ1-6 and V is TRBV2; D is perhaps TRBD1 (6 bases). CDR3 size: 10 residues. The V end lost 9 bases, the J end lost 9 bases, and 6 bases lay between the germline ends. From germline, CDR1 is SNHLY and CDR2 FYNNEI. This CDR3 is CARQGSPLHF. CDR3 DNA sequence: TGTGCCAGACAGGGTTCACCCCTCCACTTT.

In its sample, this clonotype was seen a few times. The gene calls are TRBV6-5 and TRBJ2-3; D remains unclear. CDR1 and CDR2 from the germline V gene are MNHEY and SVGAGI. With 6 bases removed from V and 6 bases from J, the gap between germline ends came to 13 bases. This CDR3 has 13 amino acids. In DNA form, the CDR3 reads TGTGCCAGCAGCCCGACCCCGGCGGATACGCAGTATTTT. This sequence encodes CASSPTPADTQYF.

This clonotype was detected a few times. This sequence joins TRBV5-1 and TRBJ1-2; no reliable D call. Looked up from germline, CDR1 is SGHRS and CDR2 is YFSETQ. With 8 bases removed from V and 0 bases from J, the gap between germline ends came to 11 bases. The CDR3 has 13 amino acids. The CDR3 reads CASGEGANYGYTF. CDR3 DNA: TGCGCCAGTGGTGAGGGAGCTAACTATGGCTACACCTTC.

This clonotype was recorded a few times. The chain uses TRBV7-9 and TRBJ1-1; D not certain. The V gene lost 1 base and the J gene lost 2 bases, with 8 bases spanning the gap. Germline V gene sequence: CDR1 SEHNR, CDR2 FQNEAQ (reference sequence). The CDR3 covers 14 residues. The CDR3 nucleotides read TGTGCCAGCAGCTTAGGTTGGTTAAACACTGAAGCTTTCTTT. It specifies CASSLGWLNTEAFF.

This clonotype was observed a few times. The rearrangement joins TRBV30 to TRBJ1-1; no clear D gene. With 1 base removed from V and 3 bases from J, the gap between germline ends came to 6 bases. This CDR3 comprises 12 residues. The germline V gene has CDR1 GTSNPN and CDR2 SVGIG (reference sequence). CDR3 in DNA: TGTGCCTGGAGTGGGGGAGACACTGAAGCTTTCTTT. Translating gives CAWSGGDTEAFF.

This CDR3 reads CASNSGLAGLNSYEQYF. The CDR3 DNA follows: TGTGCCAGTAACTCAGGACTAGCGGGCTTAAACTCCTACGAGCAGTACTTC. The V and J genes are TRBV19 and TRBJ2-7; 11 bases are shared with TRBD2. Germline values: CDR1 LNHDA, CDR2 SQIVND (reference sequence). This CDR3 has 17 residues. The trim removed 7 bases at V and 0 bases at J, leaving 11 bases unmatched.

J is TRBJ1-4 and V is TRBV11-2, with D hard to call. Germline values: CDR1 SGHAT, CDR2 FQNNGV. The V end was cut by 2 bases, the J end by 0 bases, with 10 bases between. The CDR3 extends over 16 amino acids. The CDR3 region has the DNA TGTGCCAGCAGCTTACAATACAGTTCAACTAATGAAAAACTGTTTTTT. This translates into CASSLQYSSTNEKLFF.

V gene TRBV29-1 combines with J gene TRBJ1-2; 9 positions agree with TRBD1. This CDR3 comprises 13 residues. Germline V gives CDR1 SQVTM, CDR2 ANQGSEA. J gave up 7 bases and V 6 bases, and 9 bases lay outside the gene matches. Here the CDR3 reads CSVRPGQGFGYTF. CDR3 DNA: TGCAGCGTCCGACCGGGACAGGGATTTGGCTACACCTTC. The full variable domain, with the rest looked up from reference TRBV29-1 and TRBJ1-2, is SAVISQKPSRDICQRGTSLTIQCQVDSQVTMMFWYRQQPGQSLTLIATANQGSEATYESGFVIDKFPISRPNLTFSTLTVSNMSPEDSSIYLCSVRPGQGFGYTFGSGTRLTVV.

This clonotype was seen a few times. The rearrangement links TRBV18 to TRBJ2-1; possible D gene TRBD2, 5 bases. Germline V CDR1 and CDR2: KGHSH, LQKENI. The CDR3 covers 15 residues. V lost 2 bases and J 3 bases, leaving 11 bases between the germline ends. CDR3 loop: CASSPAGNLYNEQFF. The CDR3 DNA follows: TGTGCCAGCTCACCAGCCGGGAACCTCTACAATGAGCAGTTCTTC.

This clonotype has more than one count but fewer than ten. The rearrangement uses TRBV7-3 and TRBJ1-2; D unresolved. Germline V gene data show CDR1 as SGHTA and CDR2 as FQGTGA. The CDR3 spans 13 residues. Trimming left V 5 bases short and J 6 bases short, with 13 bases between. The DNA for the CDR3 is TGTGCCAGCAGCGCCTCGGGTTTAGATGGCTACACCTTC. Translation gives CASSASGLDGYTF.

This chain uses TRBV7-9 with TRBJ1-2; possibly TRBD1 for D (5 bases). The germline gives CDR1 SEHNR, CDR2 FQNEAQ (reference sequence). The CDR3 extends over 14 amino acids. V lost 4 bases and J 4 bases, leaving 13 bases between the germline ends. The CDR3 coding sequence is TGTGCCAGCAGCTCTCCCGGGACGGTCTATGGCTACACCTTC. Protein sequence: CASSSPGTVYGYTF.

This clonotype was found a few times. V and J are TRBV4-3 and TRBJ2-7, with D perhaps being TRBD1 or TRBD2 (6 bases each). CDR1 LGHNA and CDR2 YSLEER come from the germline V gene. Trimming took 4 bases from V and 5 from J, leaving 15 bases between them. The CDR3 spans 14 residues. CDR3 residues: CASSPRGGYHEQYF. CDR3 DNA sequence: TGCGCCAGCAGCCCCCGAGGGGGGTACCACGAGCAGTACTTC.

The chain combines TRBV9 with TRBJ1-4, with 7 bases that match TRBD1. Unmatched junction bases numbered 8, after V lost 3 bases and J lost 3 bases. CDR3 length equals 16 residues. Per germline, CDR1 SGDLS and CDR2 YYNGEE. The CDR3 DNA reads TGTGCCAGCAGCGCGAAGACAGGGTTCGCTAATGAAAAACTGTTTTTT. Translating gives CASSAKTGFANEKLFF. Looking up the rest from reference TRBV9 and TRBJ1-4 gives the full variable domain: DSGVTQTPKHLITATGQRVTLRCSPRSGDLSVYWYQQSLDQGLQFLIQYYNGEERAKGNILERFSAQQFPDLHSELNLSSLELGDSALYFCASSAKTGFANEKLFFGSGTQLSVL.

This clonotype has a count of ten or more. Sequence at one end of the junction differs from germline and may be a read error. The CDR3 coding sequence is TGTGCCAGCAGTGACCCGGGACAGGGGAAGTGGAACTTT. Translated: CASSDPGQGKWNF. This sequence joins TRBV6-2 or TRBV6-3 and TRBJ1-1; 10 bases map to TRBD1. The CDR3 covers 13 residues. The germline gives CDR1 MNHEY, CDR2 SVGEGT.

V usage is TRBV4-3 and J usage is TRBJ2-7; TRBD1 matches 7 bases. This CDR3 is 15 amino acids long. Germline values: CDR1 LGHNA, CDR2 YSLEER. J gave up 1 base and V 6 bases, and 9 bases lay outside the gene matches. The CDR3 is CASRLTGSASYEQYF. The CDR3 DNA follows: TGCGCCAGCAGACTGACAGGGAGCGCATCCTACGAGCAGTACTTC.

As for this clonotype: A read error may account for a junction end that differs from germline. V gene TRBV5-1 combines with J gene TRBJ1-1; a weak D match, TRBD1 (5 bases). This CDR3 spans 16 amino acids. Per germline, CDR1 SGHRS and CDR2 YFSETQ. CDR3 sequence: CDSSLVGPHRDTEAFF. CDR3 nucleotide sequence: TGCGACAGCAGCTTGGTGGGGCCCCATAGGGACACTGAAGCTTTCTTT.

V usage is TRBV4-1 and J usage is TRBJ1-5, with D maybe TRBD1 (6 bases). The CDR3 loop spans 18 amino acids. The germline V gene encodes CDR1 MGHRA and CDR2 YSYEKL. V dropped 2 bases and J dropped 3 bases, with 20 bases sitting between them. For the CDR3, the DNA is TGCGCCAGCAGCCAAAGGCCATTCAGGGGAGGGAACAATCAGCCCCAGCATTTT. Residues: CASSQRPFRGGNNQPQHF.

This clonotype appeared a few times. The gene calls are TRBV6-5 and TRBJ1-5; maybe TRBD1 (5 bases). The CDR3 loop spans 13 amino acids. Germline lookup yields CDR1 MNHEY and CDR2 SVGAGI. Trimming removed 6 bases at V and 2 bases at J, with 8 bases between. Written as DNA, the CDR3 is TGTGCCAGCAGGGGAGGGGGCAATCAGCCCCAGCATTTT. As protein: CASRGGGNQPQHF.

This clonotype was observed a few times. The rearrangement links TRBV5-1 to TRBJ2-7; D unclear. V lost 4 bases, J lost 6 bases, and 11 bases lay in between. The CDR3 consists of 12 residues. From germline, CDR1 is SGHRS and CDR2 YFSETQ. The CDR3 sequence is CASSPYKGEQYF. In DNA form, the CDR3 reads TGCGCCAGCAGCCCTTACAAGGGCGAGCAGTACTTC. The variable domain in full, completed from reference TRBV5-1 and TRBJ2-7, reads KAGVTQTPRYLIKTRGQQVTLSCSPISGHRSVSWYQQTPGQGLQFLFEYFSETQRNKGNFPGRFSGRQFSNSRSEMNVSTLELGDSALYLCASSPYKGEQYFGPGTRLTVT.

In this sample, this clonotype turned up a few times. This sequence joins TRBV5-1 and TRBJ2-6, with 7 bases fitting TRBD1. V lost 4 bases, J lost 0 bases, and 4 bases stayed unmatched. This CDR3 is built from 16 residues. Germline V CDR1 and CDR2: SGHRS, YFSETQ. This chain's CDR3 is CASSRDSVSGANVLTF. The CDR3 DNA follows: TGCGCCAGCAGCCGGGACAGCGTCTCTGGGGCCAACGTCCTGACTTTC.

The V gene is TRBV6-1, the J gene TRBJ2-7; tentatively, D is TRBD2 (5 bases). The CDR3 contains 14 residues. Looked up from germline, CDR1 is MNHNS and CDR2 is SASEGT. V lost 1 base and J lost 5, with 12 bases in between. The CDR3 DNA follows: TGTGCCAGCAGTGAAGGAGGGATTGCCGACGAGCAGTACTTC. Translating gives CASSEGGIADEQYF.

Only a few counts were recorded for this clonotype. The chain couples TRBV4-2 to TRBJ2-7; D not resolved. The ends were cut back, 4 bases at V and 5 bases at J, with 9 bases in the middle. In germline, CDR1 is LGHNA, CDR2 YNFKEQ. This CDR3 region has 12 residues. CDR3 loop: CASSLPTDEQYF. In DNA form, the CDR3 reads TGTGCCAGCAGCCTCCCGACCGACGAGCAGTACTTC.

This clonotype was seen a handful of times. The V call is TRBV2, the J call TRBJ1-6; no clear D gene. The CDR3 contains 11 residues. Germline V gene data show CDR1 as SNHLY and CDR2 as FYNNEI. V was pared by 1 base and J by 10 bases, with 2 bases between. For the CDR3, the DNA is TGTGCCAGCAGTGAAGGATCACCCCTCCACTTT. Encoded protein: CASSEGSPLHF. Full variable domain (rest looked up from reference TRBV2 and TRBJ1-6): EPEVTQTPSHQVTQMGQEVILRCVPISNHLYFYWYRQILGQKVEFLVSFYNNEISEKSEIFDDQFSVERPDGSNFTLKIRSTKLEDSAMYFCASSEGSPLHFGNGTRLTVT.

The chain couples TRBV5-1 to TRBJ1-4, with a possible D match to TRBD1 (5 bases). Germline V lookup: CDR1 SGHRS, CDR2 YFSETQ. Deletions cut 0 bases from V and 14 bases from J, with 17 bases between. The CDR3 spans 14 residues. The CDR3 reads CASSLEAGVPYLFF. CDR3 DNA sequence: TGCGCCAGCAGCTTGGAGGCGGGGGTCCCCTACCTGTTTTTT.

This clonotype came up a few times. The CDR3 protein is CASSLGRGGELFF. In nucleotides, the CDR3 is TGTGCCAGCAGTTTGGGAAGGGGCGGGGAGCTGTTTTTT. The rearrangement uses TRBV6-5 and TRBJ2-2, with TRBD1 as a possible D gene (5 bases). The V gene lost 4 bases and the J gene lost 7 bases, with 10 bases spanning the gap. CDR3 length: 13 amino acids. The V gene's germline CDR1 is MNHEY and CDR2 SVGAGI.

The chain employs TRBV11-2 and TRBJ2-2, with 7 bases matching TRBD1. Germline lookup yields CDR1 SGHAT and CDR2 FQNNGV. With V trimmed by 8 bases and J by 2 bases, 8 bases remained unmatched. The CDR3 sequence is 15 residues long. DNA for the CDR3: TGTGCCAGCCGTTTTACAGGGGTTAACACCGGGGAGCTGTTTTTT. Protein sequence: CASRFTGVNTGELFF.

V is TRBV24-1 and J is TRBJ2-2; 9 bases line up with TRBD1. Germline values: CDR1 KGHDR, CDR2 SFDVKD. The V gene end was trimmed by 7 bases and the J gene end by 0 bases; junction bases not matched to a gene: 14. The CDR3 length is 19 residues. The DNA of the CDR3 is TGTGCCACCAGCCGTGCCGGGACAGGGCCGATTGCGAACACCGGGGAGCTGTTTTTT. This codes for CATSRAGTGPIANTGELFF.